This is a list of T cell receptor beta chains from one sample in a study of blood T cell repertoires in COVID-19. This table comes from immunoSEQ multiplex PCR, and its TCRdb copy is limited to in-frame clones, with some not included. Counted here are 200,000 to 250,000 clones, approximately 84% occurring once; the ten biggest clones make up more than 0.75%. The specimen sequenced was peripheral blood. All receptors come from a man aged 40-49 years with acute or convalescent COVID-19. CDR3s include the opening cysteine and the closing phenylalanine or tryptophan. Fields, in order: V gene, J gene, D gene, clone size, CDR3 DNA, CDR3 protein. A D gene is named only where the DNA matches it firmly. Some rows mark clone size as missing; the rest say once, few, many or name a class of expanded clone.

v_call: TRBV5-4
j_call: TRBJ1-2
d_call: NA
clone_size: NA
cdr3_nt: TGTGCCAGCACCCCCGACGGGGATGGCTACACCTTC
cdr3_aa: CASTPDGDGYTF

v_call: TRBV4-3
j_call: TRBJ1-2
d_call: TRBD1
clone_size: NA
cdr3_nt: TGCGCCAGCAGCCAAGGTTCAGGGGGCCAGGATGGCTACACCTTC
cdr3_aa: CASSQGSGGQDGYTF

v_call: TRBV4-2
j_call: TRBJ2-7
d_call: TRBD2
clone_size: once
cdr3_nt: TGTGCCAGCAGTTCTAGCGGGGGCTACGAGCAGTACTTC
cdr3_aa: CASSSSGGYEQYF

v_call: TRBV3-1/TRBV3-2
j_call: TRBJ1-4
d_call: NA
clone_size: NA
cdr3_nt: TGTGCCAGCAGCCAAGGAGGTCTAAAACTGTTTTTT
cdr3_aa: CASSQGGLKLFF

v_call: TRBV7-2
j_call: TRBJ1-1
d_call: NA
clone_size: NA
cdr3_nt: TGTGCCAGCAGCTTGTGGGCAGGGGCTGAAGCTTTCTTT
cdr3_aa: CASSLWAGAEAFF

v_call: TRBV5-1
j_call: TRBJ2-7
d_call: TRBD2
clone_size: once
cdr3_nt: TGCGCCAGCAGCTGGGGGGTCAGCGGGGGAGCCTACGAGCAGTACTTC
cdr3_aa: CASSWGVSGGAYEQYF

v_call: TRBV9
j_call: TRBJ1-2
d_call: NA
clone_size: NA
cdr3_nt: TGTGCCAGCAGCGTCGGGTCTTGGTATGGCTACACCTTC
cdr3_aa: CASSVGSWYGYTF

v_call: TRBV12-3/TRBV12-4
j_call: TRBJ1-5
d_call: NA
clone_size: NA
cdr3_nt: TGTGCCAGCAGTTACAGTGGGAATCAGCCCCAGCATTTT
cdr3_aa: CASSYSGNQPQHF

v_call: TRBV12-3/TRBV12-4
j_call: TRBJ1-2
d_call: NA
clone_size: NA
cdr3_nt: TGTGCCAGCAGTCGCCAAGCCTATGGCTACACCTTC
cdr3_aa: CASSRQAYGYTF

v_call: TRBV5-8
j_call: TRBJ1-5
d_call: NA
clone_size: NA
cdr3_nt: TGTGCCAGCAGCCCGGGGAGGGCAAATCAGCCCCAGCATTTT
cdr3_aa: CASSPGRANQPQHF

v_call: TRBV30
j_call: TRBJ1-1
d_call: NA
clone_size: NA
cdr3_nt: TGTGCCTGGAGTGTAGCCGGGTTTGGAACTGAAGCTTTCTTT
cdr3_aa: CAWSVAGFGTEAFF

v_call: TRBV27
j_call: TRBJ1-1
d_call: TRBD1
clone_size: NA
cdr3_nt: TGTGCCAGCAGTTTCTCCCCGGGACAGGGGAACACTGAAGCTTTCTTT
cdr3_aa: CASSFSPGQGNTEAFF

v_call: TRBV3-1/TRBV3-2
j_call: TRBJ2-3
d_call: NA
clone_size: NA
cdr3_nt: TGTGCCAGCAGCCAAGGAGGGGGGGGCGGAGATACGCAGTATTTT
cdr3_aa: CASSQGGGGGDTQYF

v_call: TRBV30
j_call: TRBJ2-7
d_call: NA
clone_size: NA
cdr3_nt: TGTGCCTGGAAAGAGGCAGGGCTATTCTACGAGCAGTACTTC
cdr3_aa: CAWKEAGLFYEQYF

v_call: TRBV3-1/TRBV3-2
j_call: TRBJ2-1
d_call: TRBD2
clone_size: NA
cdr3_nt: TGTGCCAGCAGCCCTACGACTAGCGGGGGATACAATGAGCAGTTCTTC
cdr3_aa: CASSPTTSGGYNEQFF

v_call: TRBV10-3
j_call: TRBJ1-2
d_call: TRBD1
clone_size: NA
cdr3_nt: TGTGCCACAGGCTTGGACAGGGGGATAGGCTACACCTTC
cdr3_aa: CATGLDRGIGYTF

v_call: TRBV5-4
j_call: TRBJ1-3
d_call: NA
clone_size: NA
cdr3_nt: TGTGCCAGCAGCTTTTTAGACACCTCTGGAAACACCATATATTTT
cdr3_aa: CASSFLDTSGNTIYF

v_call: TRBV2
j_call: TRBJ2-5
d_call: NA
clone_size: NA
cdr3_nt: TGTGCCAGCAGTGATCAGGGAGGCGCGACCCAGTACTTC
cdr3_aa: CASSDQGGATQYF

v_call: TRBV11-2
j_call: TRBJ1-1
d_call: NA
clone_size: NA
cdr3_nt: TGTGCCAGCAGCTTATACGGAGACACTGAAGCTTTCTTT
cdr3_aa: CASSLYGDTEAFF

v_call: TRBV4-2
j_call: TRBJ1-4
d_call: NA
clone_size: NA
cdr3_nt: TGTGCCAGCAGCCCCCCCAGGGAAGCAGGTAATGAAAAACTGTTTTTT
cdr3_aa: CASSPPREAGNEKLFF